Here is one TCR beta chain with its context. Its specificity is unknown. TCRdb re-called the PCR reads with MiXCR. The sample has about 22,000 clones, roughly 15% seen once. This specimen comes from a study of metastatic and nonmetastatic thyroid tumors. On the study more broadly: Both malignant and benign thyroid patients supplied peripheral blood and tumor or nodule tissue samples, across which the repertoires of these patients were then compared. Whole-study results and caveats: It was reported that TCR beta diversity was significantly higher in malignant thyroid tumors than benign nodules, in blood and tumor.

This CDR3 spans 14 amino acids. V was clipped by 0 bases and J by 7 bases, with 15 bases between them. The germline V gene encodes CDR1 DFQATT and CDR2 SNEGSKA (reference sequence). All patients reached thyroid surgery having received no treatment beforehand. This chain connects TRBV20-1 to TRBJ1-2, with D hard to call. This clonotype was obtained from a female donor with papillary thyroid cancer or a benign thyroid nodule (not recorded which). Some clones in this sample may be carry-over from other donors' samples. Sequencing input: tumor tissue. CDR3 DNA: TGCAGTGCTAGAGATGTTAGGTCCCAGTTTGGCTACACCTTC. The encoded protein is CSARDVRSQFGYTF.